This T cell receptor beta chain originates from a study of a mutant IDH1 vaccine in newly diagnosed glioma. The method was immunoSEQ multiplex PCR; TCRdb's version includes in-frame clones alone and lacks a portion of them. This table holds about 120,000 clones, 85% to 90% found once. Sample time point: week 11, during vaccination. Each vaccine dose was 300 ug of mutant IDH1 20-mer peptide, with topical imiquimod. The astrocytomas were IDH1-mutant, ATRX-negative, and WHO grade 3 or 4. To note about this clone: What it recognizes is unknown.

Germline V gene data show CDR1 as SGHRS and CDR2 as YFSETQ. CDR3 size: 15 residues. V lost 4 bases and J lost 6; bases outside the gene matches: 10. This sequence was found in a woman between 45 and 65 years old with glioma. The sample was PBMCs, taken from a glioma patient whose treatment included an IDH1 peptide vaccine. V gene TRBV5-1 combines with J gene TRBJ2-1, with 7 bases matching TRBD2. The CDR3 nucleotides read TGCGCCAGCAGCCAGGGACTAAGAGCCCGCAATGAGCAGTTCTTC. Translating it yields CASSQGLRARNEQFF.